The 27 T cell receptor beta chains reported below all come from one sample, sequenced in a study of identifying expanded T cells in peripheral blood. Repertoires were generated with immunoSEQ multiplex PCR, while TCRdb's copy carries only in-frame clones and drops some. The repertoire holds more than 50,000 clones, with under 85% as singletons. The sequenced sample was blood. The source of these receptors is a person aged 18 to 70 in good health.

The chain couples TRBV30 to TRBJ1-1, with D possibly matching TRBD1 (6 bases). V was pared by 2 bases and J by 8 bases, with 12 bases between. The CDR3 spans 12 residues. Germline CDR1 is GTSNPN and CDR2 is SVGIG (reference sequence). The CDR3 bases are TGTGCCTGGAGTCGGACAGTGGTAGAAGCTTTCTTT. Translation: CAWSRTVVEAFF. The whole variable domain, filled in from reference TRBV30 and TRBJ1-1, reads SQTIHQWPATLVQPVGSPLSLECTVEGTSNPNLYWYRQAAGRGLQLLFYSVGIGQISSEVPQNLSASRPQDRQFILSSKKLLLSDSGFYLCAWSRTVVEAFFGQGTRLTVV.

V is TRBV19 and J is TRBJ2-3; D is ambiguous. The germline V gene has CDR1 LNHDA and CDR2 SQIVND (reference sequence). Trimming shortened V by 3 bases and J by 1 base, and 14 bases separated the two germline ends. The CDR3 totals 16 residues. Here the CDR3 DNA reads TGTGCCAGTAGTATGTCTGACGGAAGGCGCACAGATACGCAGTATTTT. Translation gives CASSMSDGRRTDTQYF.

In DNA form, the CDR3 reads TGTGCCAGCAGCGTAGACCCTAGCAGGGAGGCTAACTATGGCTACACCTTC. Protein sequence: CASSVDPSREANYGYTF. This chain joins TRBV9 and TRBJ1-2, with D perhaps TRBD1 (5 bases). Germline lookup yields CDR1 SGDLS and CDR2 YYNGEE. V was clipped by 0 bases and J by 0 bases, with 15 bases between them. The CDR3 length is 17 residues.

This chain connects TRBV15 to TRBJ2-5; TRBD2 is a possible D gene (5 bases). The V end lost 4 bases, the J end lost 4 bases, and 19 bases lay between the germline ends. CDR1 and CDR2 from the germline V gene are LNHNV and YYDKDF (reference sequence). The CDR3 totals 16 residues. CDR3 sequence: CATSNGKTARGETQYF. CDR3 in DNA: TGTGCCACCAGCAATGGAAAAACCGCCCGGGGAGAGACCCAGTACTTC.

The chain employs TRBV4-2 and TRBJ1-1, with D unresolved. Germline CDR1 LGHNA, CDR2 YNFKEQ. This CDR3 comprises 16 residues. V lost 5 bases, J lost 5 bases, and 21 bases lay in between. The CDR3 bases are TGTGCCAGCAGCTCAGAGGGTTCGAGAAGGTGGACTGAAGCTTTCTTT. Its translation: CASSSEGSRRWTEAFF.

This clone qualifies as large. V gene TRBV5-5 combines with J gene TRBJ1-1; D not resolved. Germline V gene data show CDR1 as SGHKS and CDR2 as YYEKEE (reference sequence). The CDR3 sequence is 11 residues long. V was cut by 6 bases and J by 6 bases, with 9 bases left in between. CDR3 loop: CASTEGAEAFF. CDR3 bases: TGTGCCAGCACCGAAGGAGCTGAAGCTTTCTTT.

The CDR3 loop is CASSRTSSYNSPLHF. The CDR3 coding sequence is TGTGCCAGCAGCCGGACGAGCTCCTATAATTCACCCCTCCACTTT. The chain links TRBV6-5 to TRBJ1-6, with unresolved D. Germline-derived CDR1 and CDR2 are MNHEY and SVGAGI. Trimming stripped 6 bases from V and 0 bases from J, with 9 bases between. This CDR3 region has 15 residues.

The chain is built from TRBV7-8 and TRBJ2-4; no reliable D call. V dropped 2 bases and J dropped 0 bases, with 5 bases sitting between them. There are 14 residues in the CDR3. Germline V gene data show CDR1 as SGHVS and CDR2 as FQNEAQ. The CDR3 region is CASSLNQAKNIQYF. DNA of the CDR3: TGTGCCAGCAGCTTAAACCAAGCCAAAAACATTCAGTACTTC.

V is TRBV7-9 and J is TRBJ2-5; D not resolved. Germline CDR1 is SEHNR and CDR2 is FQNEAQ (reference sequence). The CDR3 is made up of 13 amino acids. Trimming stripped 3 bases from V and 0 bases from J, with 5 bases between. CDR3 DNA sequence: TGTGCCAGCAGCTTGAGACACCAAGAGACCCAGTACTTC. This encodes CASSLRHQETQYF.

As DNA, the CDR3 is TGTGCCAGCAGTTTCCAGCTTTCAACTAATGAAAAACTGTTTTTT. This sequence encodes CASSFQLSTNEKLFF. The rearrangement joins TRBV25-1 to TRBJ1-4; D remains ambiguous. The V gene's germline CDR1 is MGHDK and CDR2 SYGVNS. Trimming took 5 bases from V and 0 from J, leaving 10 bases between them. CDR3 length: 15 residues.

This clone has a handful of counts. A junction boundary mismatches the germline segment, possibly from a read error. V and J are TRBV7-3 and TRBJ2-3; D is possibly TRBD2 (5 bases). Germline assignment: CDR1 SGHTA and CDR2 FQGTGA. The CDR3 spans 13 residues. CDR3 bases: TGTGCCAGCAGCTTAGGGAGCACGGATACGCAGTATTTT. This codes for CASSLGSTDTQYF.

For the CDR3, the DNA is TGTGCCAGCAGCTTAGATAGCAGGGGGCAGTACTTC. It encodes CASSLDSRGQYF. J is TRBJ2-7 and V is TRBV11-2; D possibly corresponds to TRBD1 (6 bases). V was pared by 0 bases and J by 9 bases, with 9 bases between. Germline CDR1 SGHAT, CDR2 FQNNGV. CDR3 size: 12 residues.

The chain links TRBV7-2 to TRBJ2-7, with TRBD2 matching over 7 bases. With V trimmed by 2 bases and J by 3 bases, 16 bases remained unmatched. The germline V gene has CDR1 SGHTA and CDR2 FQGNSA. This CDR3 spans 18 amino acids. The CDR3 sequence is CASSLMVSPGSGDYEQYF. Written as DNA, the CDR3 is TGTGCCAGCAGCTTAATGGTCAGTCCGGGCAGCGGGGACTACGAGCAGTACTTC.

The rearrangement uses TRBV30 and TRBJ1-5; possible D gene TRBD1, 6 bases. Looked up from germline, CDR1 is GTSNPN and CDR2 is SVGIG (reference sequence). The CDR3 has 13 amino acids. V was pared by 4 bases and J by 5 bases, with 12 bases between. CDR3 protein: CAWNTGFDQPQHF. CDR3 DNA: TGTGCCTGGAACACAGGGTTCGATCAGCCCCAGCATTTT.

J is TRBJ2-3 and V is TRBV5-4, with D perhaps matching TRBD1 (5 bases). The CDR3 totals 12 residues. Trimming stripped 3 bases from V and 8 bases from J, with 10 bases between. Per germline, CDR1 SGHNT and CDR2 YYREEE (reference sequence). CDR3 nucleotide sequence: TGTGCCAGCAGCTCGACAGTAGGTACGCAGTATTTT. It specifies CASSSTVGTQYF.

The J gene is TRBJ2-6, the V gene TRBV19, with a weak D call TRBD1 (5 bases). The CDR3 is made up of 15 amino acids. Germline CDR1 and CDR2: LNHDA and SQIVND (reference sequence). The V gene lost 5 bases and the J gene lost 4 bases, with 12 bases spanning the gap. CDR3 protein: CASSAGIRGANVLTF. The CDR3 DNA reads TGTGCCAGTAGTGCAGGGATAAGGGGGGCCAACGTCCTGACTTTC.

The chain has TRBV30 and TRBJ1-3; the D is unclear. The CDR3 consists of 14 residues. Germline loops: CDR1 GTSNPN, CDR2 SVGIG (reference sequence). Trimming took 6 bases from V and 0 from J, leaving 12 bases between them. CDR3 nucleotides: TGTGCCTGCGGAGGAACCATCTCTGGAAACACCATATATTTT. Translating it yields CACGGTISGNTIYF. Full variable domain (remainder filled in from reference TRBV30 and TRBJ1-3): SQTIHQWPATLVQPVGSPLSLECTVEGTSNPNLYWYRQAAGRGLQLLFYSVGIGQISSEVPQNLSASRPQDRQFILSSKKLLLSDSGFYLCACGGTISGNTIYFGEGSWLTVV.

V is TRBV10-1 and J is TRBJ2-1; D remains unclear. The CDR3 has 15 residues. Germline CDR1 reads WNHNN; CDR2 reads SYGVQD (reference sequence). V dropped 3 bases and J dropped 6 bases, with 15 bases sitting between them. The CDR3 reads CASSDGLTARNEQFF. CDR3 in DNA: TGCGCCAGCAGTGATGGTTTAACCGCCCGCAATGAGCAGTTCTTC.

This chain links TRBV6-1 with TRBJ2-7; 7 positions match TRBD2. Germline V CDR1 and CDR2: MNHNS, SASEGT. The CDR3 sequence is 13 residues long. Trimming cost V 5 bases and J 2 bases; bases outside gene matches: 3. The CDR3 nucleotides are TGTGCCAGCAGTCTAGCGGTGACCTACGAGCAGTACGTC. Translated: CASSLAVTYEQYV.

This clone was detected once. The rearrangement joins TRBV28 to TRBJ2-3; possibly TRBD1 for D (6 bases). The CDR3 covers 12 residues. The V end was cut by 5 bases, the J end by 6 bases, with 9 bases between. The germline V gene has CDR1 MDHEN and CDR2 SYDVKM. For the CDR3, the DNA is TGTGCCAGCAGTGGGGGCGTGGATACGCAGTATTTT. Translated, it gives CASSGGVDTQYF.

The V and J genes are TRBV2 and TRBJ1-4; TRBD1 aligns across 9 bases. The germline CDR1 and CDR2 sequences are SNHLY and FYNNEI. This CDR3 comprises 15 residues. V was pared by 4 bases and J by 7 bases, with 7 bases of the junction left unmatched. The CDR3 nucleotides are TGTGCCAGCAGTGCACAGGGGGCGAAAGGTGAAAAACTGTTTTTT. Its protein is CASSAQGAKGEKLFF.

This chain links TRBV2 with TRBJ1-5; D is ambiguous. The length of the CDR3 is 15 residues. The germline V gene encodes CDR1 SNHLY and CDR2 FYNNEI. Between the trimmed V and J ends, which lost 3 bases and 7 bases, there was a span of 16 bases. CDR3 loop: CASSDRAEVGQPQHF. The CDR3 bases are TGTGCCAGCAGTGATCGGGCAGAGGTAGGGCAGCCCCAGCATTTT.

The DNA for the CDR3 is TGCGCCAGCAGCTTGGAACAATTTGGGGAAAAACTGTTTTTT. Protein sequence: CASSLEQFGEKLFF. The chain employs TRBV5-1 and TRBJ1-4; the D is unclear. In germline, CDR1 is SGHRS, CDR2 YFSETQ. The CDR3 loop spans 14 amino acids. The V gene lost 0 bases and the J gene lost 8 bases, with 11 bases spanning the gap.

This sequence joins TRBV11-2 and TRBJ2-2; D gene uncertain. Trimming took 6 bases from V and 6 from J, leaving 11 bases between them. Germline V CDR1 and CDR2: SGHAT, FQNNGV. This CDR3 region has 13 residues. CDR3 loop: CASSWTLAGELFF. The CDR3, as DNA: TGTGCCAGCAGTTGGACCCTAGCCGGGGAGCTGTTTTTT.

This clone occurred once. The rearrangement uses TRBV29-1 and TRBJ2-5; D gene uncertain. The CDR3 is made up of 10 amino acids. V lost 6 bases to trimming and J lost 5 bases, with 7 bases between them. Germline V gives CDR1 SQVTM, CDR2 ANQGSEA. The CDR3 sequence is CSVKQETQYF. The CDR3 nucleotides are TGCAGCGTAAAACAGGAGACCCAGTACTTC. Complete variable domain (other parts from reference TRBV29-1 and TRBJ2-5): SAVISQKPSRDICQRGTSLTIQCQVDSQVTMMFWYRQQPGQSLTLIATANQGSEATYESGFVIDKFPISRPNLTFSTLTVSNMSPEDSSIYLCSVKQETQYFGPGTRLLVL.

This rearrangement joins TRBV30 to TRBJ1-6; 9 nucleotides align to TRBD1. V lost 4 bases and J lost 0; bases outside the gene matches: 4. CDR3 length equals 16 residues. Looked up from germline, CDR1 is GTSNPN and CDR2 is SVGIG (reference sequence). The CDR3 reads CAWIDRGSSYNSPLHF. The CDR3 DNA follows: TGTGCCTGGATTGACAGGGGGAGCTCCTATAATTCACCCCTCCACTTT.

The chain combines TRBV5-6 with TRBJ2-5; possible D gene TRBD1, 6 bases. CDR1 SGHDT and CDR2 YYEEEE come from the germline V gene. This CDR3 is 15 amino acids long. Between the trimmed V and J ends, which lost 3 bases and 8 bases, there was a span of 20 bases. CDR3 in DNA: TGTGCCAGCAGCTCGAACCCCAGGGGCTCTCAAACCCAGTACTTC. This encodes CASSSNPRGSQTQYF.